A single T cell receptor (beta chain) is shown here with its context. The source of the sample is a study of blood T cell repertoires in COVID-19. Measured with immunoSEQ multiplex PCR; TCRdb has only the in-frame clones, and not every one. The profile covers about 50,000 clones, with about 89% appearing a single time and roughly 15% taken by the ten largest. This CDR3 contains 17 residues. This TCR came from a man between 60 and 75 years old with active or convalescent COVID-19. The chain links TRBV21-1 to TRBJ1-5. TRBV21-1 is labeled a pseudogene. Sequencing was carried out using peripheral blood. This CDR3 is CASSKARPCYSNQPQHF. CDR3 coding DNA: TGTGCCAGCAGCAAAGCACGCCCCTGCTATAGCAATCAGCCCCAGCATTTT.